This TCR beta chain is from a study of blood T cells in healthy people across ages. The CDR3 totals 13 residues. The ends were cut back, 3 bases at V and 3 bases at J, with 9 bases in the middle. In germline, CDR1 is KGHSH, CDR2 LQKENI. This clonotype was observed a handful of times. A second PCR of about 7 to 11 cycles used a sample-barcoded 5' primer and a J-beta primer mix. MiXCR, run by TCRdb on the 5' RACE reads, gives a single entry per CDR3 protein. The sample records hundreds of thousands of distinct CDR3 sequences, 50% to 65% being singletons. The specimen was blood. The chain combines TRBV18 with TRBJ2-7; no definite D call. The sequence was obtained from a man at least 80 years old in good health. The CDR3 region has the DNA TGTGCCAGCTCACCTGCCCAGAGCTACGAGCAGTACTTC. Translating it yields CASSPAQSYEQYF.